The sequence of this T cell receptor beta chain was determined in a study of control samples from healthy donors and cancer patients. TCRdb's copy holds only in-frame clones and misses some; the assay was immunoSEQ multiplex PCR. The sample shows fewer than 95,000 clones, more than 85% of them seen only once. The CDR3 extends over 14 amino acids. V gave up 1 base and J gave up 10 bases, with 11 bases separating them. Germline V gives CDR1 LGHNA, CDR2 YSLEER. Source material: blood. This TCR derives from a woman aged 45 to 65 in good health. The chain employs TRBV4-3 and TRBJ1-6; D is undetermined. The CDR3 spells CASSQAMGLSPLHF. DNA of the CDR3: TGCGCCAGCAGCCAAGCCATGGGCCTCTCACCCCTCCACTTT.